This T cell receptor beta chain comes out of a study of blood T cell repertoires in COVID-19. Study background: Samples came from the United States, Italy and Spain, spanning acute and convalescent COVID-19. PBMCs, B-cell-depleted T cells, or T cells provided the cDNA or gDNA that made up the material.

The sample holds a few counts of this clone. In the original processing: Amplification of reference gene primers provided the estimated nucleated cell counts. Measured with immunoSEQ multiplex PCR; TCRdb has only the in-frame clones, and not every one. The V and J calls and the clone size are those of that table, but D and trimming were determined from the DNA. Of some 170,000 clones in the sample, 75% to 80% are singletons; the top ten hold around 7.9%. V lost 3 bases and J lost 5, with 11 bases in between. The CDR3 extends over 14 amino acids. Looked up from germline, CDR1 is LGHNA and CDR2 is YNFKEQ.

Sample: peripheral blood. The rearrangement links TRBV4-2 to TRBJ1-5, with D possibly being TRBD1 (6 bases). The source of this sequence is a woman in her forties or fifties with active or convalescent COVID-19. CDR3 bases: TGTGCCAGCAGCCAGGACAGACCAGATCAGCCCCAGCATTTT. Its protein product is CASSQDRPDQPQHF.